One sample yielded the 10 T cell receptor beta chains listed below, sequenced in a study of T cell changes during pregnancy in multiple sclerosis. Repertoires were generated with immunoSEQ multiplex PCR, while TCRdb's copy carries only in-frame clones and drops some. Counted here are 15,000 to 25,000 clones, about nine tenths occurring once; the ten biggest clones make up about a fifth. The material was CD8+ T cells from peripheral blood mononuclear cells, obtained after pregnancy. These receptors all come from a female donor in good health, enrolled as a control in a pregnancy study.

In DNA, the CDR3 is TGTGCCAGCGGTCCCTTCGCTAGAAGCTACGAGCAGTACTTC. Translation: CASGPFARSYEQYF. The chain carries TRBV2 and TRBJ2-7; D gene ambiguous. V was pared by 8 bases and J by 3 bases, with 17 bases between. This CDR3 is built from 14 residues. Looked up from germline, CDR1 is SNHLY and CDR2 is FYNNEI.

The chain combines TRBV5-6 with TRBJ1-1; 7 bases are a match to TRBD1. Germline loops: CDR1 SGHDT, CDR2 YYEEEE. Trimming took 0 bases from V and 0 from J; bases not matched to a gene: 5. The CDR3 consists of 16 residues. This CDR3 reads CASSLETGAMNTEAFF. CDR3 bases: TGTGCCAGCAGCTTGGAAACAGGGGCAATGAACACTGAAGCTTTCTTT.

The rearrangement uses TRBV7-2 and TRBJ1-1, with 9 bases fitting TRBD1. The CDR3 covers 17 residues. V trimming: 0 bases; J trimming: 1 base; junction bases outside the gene matches: 6. In germline, CDR1 is SGHTA, CDR2 FQGNSA. The CDR3 DNA follows: TGTGCCAGCAGCTTAGCAACAGGGGGCCTTGGGAACACTGAAGCTTTCTTT. It yields the protein CASSLATGGLGNTEAFF.

The rearrangement uses TRBV30 and TRBJ1-6; the D is unclear. From germline, CDR1 is GTSNPN and CDR2 SVGIG (reference sequence). Trimming removed 5 bases from V and 10 bases from J, with 12 bases in between. There are 12 residues in the CDR3. The CDR3 spells CAWEGGGSPLHF. CDR3 DNA: TGTGCCTGGGAGGGTGGAGGGTCACCCCTCCACTTT.

V usage is TRBV30 and J usage is TRBJ1-1; TRBD1 is a possible D gene (5 bases). The CDR3 sequence is 15 residues long. With 2 bases removed from V and 2 bases from J, the gap between germline ends came to 15 bases. Germline CDR1 reads GTSNPN; CDR2 reads SVGIG (reference sequence). The DNA for the CDR3 is TGTGCCTGGAGTATATGGGGCTGGGGAAACACTGAAGCTTTCTTT. Translating gives CAWSIWGWGNTEAFF.

The chain is built from TRBV12-5 and TRBJ2-5; tentative D call: TRBD2 (5 bases). Trimming took 2 bases from V and 0 from J, leaving 10 bases between them. This CDR3 region has 15 residues. CDR1 is LGHNT, CDR2 FRNRAP, per germline. CDR3 DNA sequence: TGTGCTAGTGGTTTGACTAGTACGTACCAAGAGACCCAGTACTTC. Residues: CASGLTSTYQETQYF.

This chain links TRBV7-8 with TRBJ1-2, with D tentatively TRBD1 (5 bases). The CDR3 spans 14 residues. Germline CDR1 is SGHVS and CDR2 is FQNEAQ. Trimming took off 2 bases at V and 3 bases at J, with 10 bases between the two ends. The CDR3 bases are TGTGCCAGCAGCTTACTCGTGACAGACTATGGCTACACCTTC. It encodes CASSLLVTDYGYTF.

The rearrangement joins TRBV6-6 to TRBJ2-7; 9 positions agree with TRBD1. Germline CDR1 is MNHNY and CDR2 is SVGAGI (reference sequence). The CDR3 length is 15 residues. Unmatched junction bases numbered 10, after V lost 10 bases and J lost 0 bases. CDR3 DNA: TGTGCCACTCATAGCGGACAGGGGTACTCCTACGAGCAGTACTTC. Residues: CATHSGQGYSYEQYF.

The J gene is TRBJ2-7, the V gene TRBV7-9, with 13 nucleotides matching TRBD2. The CDR3 consists of 15 residues. J was trimmed by 5 bases and V by 5 bases; bases with no gene match: 6. Germline CDR1 and CDR2: SEHNR and FQNEAQ (reference sequence). The CDR3 is CASSRRTSGSHEQYF. CDR3 in DNA: TGTGCCAGCAGCAGACGGACTAGCGGGAGTCACGAGCAGTACTTC.

The chain carries TRBV7-8 and TRBJ2-1; 10 bases line up with TRBD2. V lost 8 bases and J lost 5; bases outside the gene matches: 9. The CDR3 has 15 residues. Per the germline V gene, CDR1 is SGHVS and CDR2 is FQNEAQ. For the CDR3, the DNA is TGTGCCAGCCAAGCACTAGCGGGGACGAACAATGAGCAGTTCTTC. This gives the protein CASQALAGTNNEQFF. The full variable domain, rest sourced from reference TRBV7-8 and TRBJ2-1, is GAGVSQSPRYKVAKRGQDVALRCDPISGHVSLFWYQQALGQGPEFLTYFQNEAQLDKSGLPSDRFFAERPEGSVSTLKIQRTQQEDSAVYLCASQALAGTNNEQFFGPGTRLTVL.